This T cell receptor beta chain was captured by sequencing in a study of blood T cell repertoires in COVID-19. Study information: Sites in the United States, Italy and Spain provided acute and convalescent COVID-19 samples. T cells, B-cell-depleted T cells, or PBMCs supplied cDNA or gDNA.

As processed by the authors: Reference gene primer amplification in the assay estimated nucleated cell counts. Sequenced by immunoSEQ multiplex PCR; TCRdb stores in-frame clones only, minus some. The V and J calls and clone size were taken over from that table, and D and trimming were inferred from the DNA. The table shows tens of thousands of clones, with around 90% occurring only once. Looked up from germline, CDR1 is LNHDA and CDR2 is SQIVND (reference sequence). The V and J ends lost 5 bases and 4 bases, in that order; junction bases with no gene match: 10. This CDR3 is 15 amino acids long. Sequenced sample: peripheral blood. This chain connects TRBV19 to TRBJ1-2, with 7 bases aligning to TRBD1. The source is a middle-aged man with COVID-19, enrolled during active disease. The CDR3 DNA reads as TGTGCCAGTAGTCCCAAACAGGGGATTGGCTATGGCTACACCTTC. Its translation: CASSPKQGIGYGYTF.